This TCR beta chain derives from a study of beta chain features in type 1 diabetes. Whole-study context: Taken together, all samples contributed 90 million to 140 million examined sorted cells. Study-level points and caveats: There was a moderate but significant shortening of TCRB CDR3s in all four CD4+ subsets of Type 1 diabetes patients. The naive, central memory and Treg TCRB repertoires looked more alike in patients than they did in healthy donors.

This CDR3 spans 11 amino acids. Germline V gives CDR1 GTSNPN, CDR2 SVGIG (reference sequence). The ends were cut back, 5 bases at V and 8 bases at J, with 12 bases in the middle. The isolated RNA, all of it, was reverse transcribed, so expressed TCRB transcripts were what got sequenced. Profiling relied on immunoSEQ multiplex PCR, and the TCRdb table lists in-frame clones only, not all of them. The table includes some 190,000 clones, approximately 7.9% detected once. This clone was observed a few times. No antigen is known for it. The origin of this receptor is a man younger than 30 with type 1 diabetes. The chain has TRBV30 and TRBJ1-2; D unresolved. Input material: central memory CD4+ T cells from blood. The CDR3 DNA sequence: TGTGCCTGGCGGCAGACGGGGGGCTACACCTTC. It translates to CAWRQTGGYTF.